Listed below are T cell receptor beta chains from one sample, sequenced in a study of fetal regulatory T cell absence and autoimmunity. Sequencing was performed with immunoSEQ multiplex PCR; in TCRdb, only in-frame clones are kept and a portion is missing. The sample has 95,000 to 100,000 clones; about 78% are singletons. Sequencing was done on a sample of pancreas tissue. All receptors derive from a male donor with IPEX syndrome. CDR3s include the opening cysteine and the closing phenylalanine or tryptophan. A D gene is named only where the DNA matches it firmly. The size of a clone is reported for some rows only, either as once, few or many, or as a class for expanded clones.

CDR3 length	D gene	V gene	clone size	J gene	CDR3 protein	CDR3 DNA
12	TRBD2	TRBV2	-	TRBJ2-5	CASGLAGETQYF	TGTGCCAGCGGACTAGCGGGAGAGACCCAGTACTTC
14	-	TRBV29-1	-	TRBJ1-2	CSVEGVAGDYGYTF	TGCAGCGTTGAAGGGGTGGCAGGAGATTATGGCTACACCTTC
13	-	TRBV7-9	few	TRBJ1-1	CASSPDPGIEAFF	TGTGCCAGCAGCCCGGATCCCGGGATTGAAGCTTTCTTT
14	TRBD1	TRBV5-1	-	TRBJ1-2	CASSLLQGEYGYTF	TGCGCCAGCAGCTTGTTACAGGGGGAGTATGGCTACACCTTC
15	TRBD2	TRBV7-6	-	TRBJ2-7	CASSLRGRAPYEQYF	TGTGCCAGCAGCTTACGCGGGAGGGCCCCCTACGAGCAGTACTTC
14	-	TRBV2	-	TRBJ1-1	CASSAGRSNTEAFF	TGTGCCAGCAGTGCTGGACGGTCGAACACTGAAGCTTTCTTT
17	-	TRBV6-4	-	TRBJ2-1	CASSDKSPWSSYNEQFF	TGTGCCAGCAGTGACAAAAGCCCCTGGAGCTCCTACAATGAGCAGTTCTTC
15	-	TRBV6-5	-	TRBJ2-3	CASSPLAGDTDTQYF	TGTGCCAGCAGTCCCCTCGCGGGTGACACAGATACGCAGTATTTT
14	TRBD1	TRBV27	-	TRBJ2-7	CASSLRTGEDEQYF	TGTGCCAGCAGTCTCCGGACAGGGGAGGACGAGCAGTACTTC
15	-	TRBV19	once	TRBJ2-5	CASSLLFRGPETQYF	TGTGCCAGTAGTCTCCTCTTCAGGGGTCCAGAGACCCAGTACTTC
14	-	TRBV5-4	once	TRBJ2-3	CASSLLRGADTQYF	TGTGCCAGCAGCTTGCTCCGGGGCGCAGATACGCAGTATTTT
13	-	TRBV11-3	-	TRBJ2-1	CASSLDNYNEQFF	TGTGCCAGCAGCTTAGACAACTACAATGAGCAGTTCTTC
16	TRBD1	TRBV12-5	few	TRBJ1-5	CASGLVATGRVQPQHF	TGTGCTAGTGGTTTGGTAGCGACAGGGAGGGTACAGCCCCAGCATTTT
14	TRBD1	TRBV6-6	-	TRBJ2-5	CASSYRDREETQYF	TGTGCCAGCAGTTACCGGGACAGGGAGGAGACCCAGTACTTC
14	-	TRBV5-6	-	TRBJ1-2	CASSWWVSRYGYTF	TGTGCCAGCAGCTGGTGGGTCTCCCGTTATGGCTACACCTTC
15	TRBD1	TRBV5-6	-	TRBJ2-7	CASSFYGTGGTEQYF	TGTGCCAGCAGTTTTTATGGGACAGGGGGCACCGAGCAGTACTTC
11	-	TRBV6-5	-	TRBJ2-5	CASSYRGTQYF	TGTGCCAGCAGTTATCGGGGGACCCAGTACTTC
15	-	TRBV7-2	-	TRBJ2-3	CASSLADQSADTQYF	TGTGCCAGCAGCTTAGCGGACCAATCCGCAGATACGCAGTATTTT
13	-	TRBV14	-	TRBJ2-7	CASSGTVSGEQYF	TGTGCCAGCAGTGGTACAGTGTCGGGAGAGCAGTACTTC
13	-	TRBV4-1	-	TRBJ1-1	CASRPQGLTEAFF	TGCGCCAGCAGGCCTCAGGGGTTGACTGAAGCTTTCTTT